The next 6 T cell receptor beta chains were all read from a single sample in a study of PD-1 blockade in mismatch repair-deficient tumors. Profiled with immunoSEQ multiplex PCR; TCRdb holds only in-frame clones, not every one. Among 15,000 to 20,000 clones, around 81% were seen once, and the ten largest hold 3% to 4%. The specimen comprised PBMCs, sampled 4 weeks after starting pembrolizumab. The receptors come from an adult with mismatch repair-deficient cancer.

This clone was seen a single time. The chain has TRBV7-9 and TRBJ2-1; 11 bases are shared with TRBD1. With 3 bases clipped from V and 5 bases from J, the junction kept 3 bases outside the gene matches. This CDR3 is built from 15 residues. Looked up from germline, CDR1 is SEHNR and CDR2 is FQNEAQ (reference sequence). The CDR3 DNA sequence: TGTGCCAGCAGCTTGGGACAGGGGGTCGACAATGAGCAGTTCTTC. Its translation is CASSLGQGVDNEQFF.

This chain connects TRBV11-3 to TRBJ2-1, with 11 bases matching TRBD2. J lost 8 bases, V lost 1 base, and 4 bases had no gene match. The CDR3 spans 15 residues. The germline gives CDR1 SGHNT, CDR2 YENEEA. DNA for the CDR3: TGTGCCAGCAGCTTAGGTAGCGGGAGGGCCTATGAGCAGTTCTTC. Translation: CASSLGSGRAYEQFF.

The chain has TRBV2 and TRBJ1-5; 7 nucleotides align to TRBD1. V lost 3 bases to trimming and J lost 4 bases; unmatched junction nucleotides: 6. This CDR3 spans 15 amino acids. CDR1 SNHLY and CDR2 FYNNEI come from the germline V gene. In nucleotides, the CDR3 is TGTGCCAGCAGTGAGTGGGACAGCTCTAATCAGCCCCAGCATTTT. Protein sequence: CASSEWDSSNQPQHF.

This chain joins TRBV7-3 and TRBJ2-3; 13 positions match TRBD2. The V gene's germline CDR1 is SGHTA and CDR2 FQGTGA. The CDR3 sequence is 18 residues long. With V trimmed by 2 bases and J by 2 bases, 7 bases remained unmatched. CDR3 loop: CASSLEGLAGLDTDTQYF. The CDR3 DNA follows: TGTGCCAGCAGCTTAGAGGGACTAGCGGGGCTAGACACAGATACGCAGTATTTT.

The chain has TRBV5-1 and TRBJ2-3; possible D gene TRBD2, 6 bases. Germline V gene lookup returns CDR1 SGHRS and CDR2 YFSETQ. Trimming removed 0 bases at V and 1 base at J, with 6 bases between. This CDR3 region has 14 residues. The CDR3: CASSLVAGTDTQYF. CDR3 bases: TGCGCCAGCAGCTTGGTAGCGGGCACAGATACGCAGTATTTT.

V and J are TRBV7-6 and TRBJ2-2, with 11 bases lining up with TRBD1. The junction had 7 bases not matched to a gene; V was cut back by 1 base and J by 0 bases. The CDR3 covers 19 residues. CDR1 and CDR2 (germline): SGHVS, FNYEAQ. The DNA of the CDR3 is TGTGCCAGCAGCTTAGGTTGGACAGGGGGCGTACCGAACACCGGGGAGCTGTTTTTT. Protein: CASSLGWTGGVPNTGELFF.